Given below is one TCR beta chain in context. Its antigen is currently unknown. Healthy Caucasian individuals from Russia aged 6 to 90 were enrolled as donors. This sample is part of a study of blood T cells in healthy people across ages. The overall study: Per two T cells, about one barcoded beta molecule was captured through template switching.

Study-level findings and limits: Age brought a roughly linear fall in TCR beta diversity measured per million T cells. The lack of PBMC sorting stopped any conclusive naive versus antigen-experienced comparison.

The authors ran a second PCR of 7 to 11 cycles using a sample-barcoded 5' primer and a J-beta primer mix. TCRdb passed the 5' RACE reads through MiXCR, listing each CDR3 protein once. The profile shows about 1,000,000 distinct CDR3 sequences, 45% of them singletons. Germline-derived CDR1 and CDR2 are SEHNR and FQNEAQ (reference sequence). There are 10 residues in the CDR3. With 5 bases removed from V and 7 bases from J, the gap between germline ends came to 2 bases. What was sequenced was blood. The chain carries TRBV7-9 and TRBJ1-4, with D unresolved. The sequence was obtained from a woman in her sixties or seventies in good health. The chain's CDR3 is CASSAEKLFF. The DNA for the CDR3 is TGTGCCAGCAGCGCTGAAAAACTGTTTTTT.